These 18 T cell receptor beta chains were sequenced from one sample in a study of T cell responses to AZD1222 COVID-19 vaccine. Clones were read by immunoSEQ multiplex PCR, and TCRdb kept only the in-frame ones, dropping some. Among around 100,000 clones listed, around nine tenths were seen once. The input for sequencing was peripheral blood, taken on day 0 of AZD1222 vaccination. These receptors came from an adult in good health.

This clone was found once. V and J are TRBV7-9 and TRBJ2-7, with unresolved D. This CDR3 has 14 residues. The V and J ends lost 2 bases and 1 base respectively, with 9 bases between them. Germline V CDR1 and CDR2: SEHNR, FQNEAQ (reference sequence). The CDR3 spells CASSLRAGSYEQYF. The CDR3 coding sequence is TGTGCCAGCAGCTTAAGAGCAGGATCCTACGAGCAGTACTTC. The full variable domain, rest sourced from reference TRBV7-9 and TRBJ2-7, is DTGVSQNPRHKITKRGQNVTFRCDPISEHNRLYWYRQTLGQGPEFLTYFQNEAQLEKSRLLSDRFSAERPKGSFSTLEIQRTEQGDSAMYLCASSLRAGSYEQYFGPGTRLTVT.

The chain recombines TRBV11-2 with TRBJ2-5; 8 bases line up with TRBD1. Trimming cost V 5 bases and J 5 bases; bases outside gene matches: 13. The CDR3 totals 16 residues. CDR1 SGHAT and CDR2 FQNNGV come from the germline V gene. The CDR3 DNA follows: TGTGCCAGCAGCCCCCGACGTGGACAGGGAATGGAGACCCAGTACTTC. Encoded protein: CASSPRRGQGMETQYF.

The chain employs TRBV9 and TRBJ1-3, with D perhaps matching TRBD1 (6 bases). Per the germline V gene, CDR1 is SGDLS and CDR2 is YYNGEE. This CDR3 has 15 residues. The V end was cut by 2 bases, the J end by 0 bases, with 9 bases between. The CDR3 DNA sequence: TGTGCCAGCAGCGTGGGGGGCATCTCTGGAAACACCATATATTTT. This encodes CASSVGGISGNTIYF.

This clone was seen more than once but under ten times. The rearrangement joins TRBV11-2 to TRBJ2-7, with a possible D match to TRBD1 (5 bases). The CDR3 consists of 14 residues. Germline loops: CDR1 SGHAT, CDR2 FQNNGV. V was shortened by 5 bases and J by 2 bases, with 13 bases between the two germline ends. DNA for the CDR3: TGTGCCAGCAGCGTGGAAAGGGGTACCTACGAGCAGTACTTC. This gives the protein CASSVERGTYEQYF.

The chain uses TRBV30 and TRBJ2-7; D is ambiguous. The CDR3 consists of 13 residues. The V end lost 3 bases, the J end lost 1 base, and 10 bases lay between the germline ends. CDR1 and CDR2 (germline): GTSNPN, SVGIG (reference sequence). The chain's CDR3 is CAWRSVVSYEQYF. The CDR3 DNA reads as TGTGCCTGGAGATCTGTTGTATCCTACGAGCAGTACTTC.

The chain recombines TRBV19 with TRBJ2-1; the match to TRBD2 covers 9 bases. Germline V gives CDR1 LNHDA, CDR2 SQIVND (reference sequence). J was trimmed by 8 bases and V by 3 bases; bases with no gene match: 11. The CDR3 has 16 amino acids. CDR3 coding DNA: TGTGCCAGTAGTATTGGGGGTAGCGGGAGTGGGCATGAGCAGTTCTTC. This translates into CASSIGGSGSGHEQFF.

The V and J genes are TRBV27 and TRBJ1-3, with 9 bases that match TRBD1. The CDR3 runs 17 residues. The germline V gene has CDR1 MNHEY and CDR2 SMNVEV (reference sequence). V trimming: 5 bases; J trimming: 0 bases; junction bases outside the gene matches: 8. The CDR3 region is CASSRVPGQGSGNTIYF. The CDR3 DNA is TGTGCCAGCAGTCGCGTCCCGGGACAGGGCTCTGGAAACACCATATATTTT.

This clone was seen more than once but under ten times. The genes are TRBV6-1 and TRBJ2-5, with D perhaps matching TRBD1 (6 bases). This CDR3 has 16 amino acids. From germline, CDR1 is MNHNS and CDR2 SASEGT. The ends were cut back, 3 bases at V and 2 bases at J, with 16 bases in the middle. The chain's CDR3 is CASSDHRVLGQETQYF. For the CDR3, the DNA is TGTGCCAGCAGTGACCACAGGGTGTTGGGTCAAGAGACCCAGTACTTC.

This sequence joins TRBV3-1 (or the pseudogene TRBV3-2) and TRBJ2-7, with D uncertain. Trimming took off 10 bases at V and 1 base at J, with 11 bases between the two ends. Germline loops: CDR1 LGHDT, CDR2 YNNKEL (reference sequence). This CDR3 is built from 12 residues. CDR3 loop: CATTQESYEQYF. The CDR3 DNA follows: TGTGCCACCACTCAGGAGTCCTACGAGCAGTACTTC.

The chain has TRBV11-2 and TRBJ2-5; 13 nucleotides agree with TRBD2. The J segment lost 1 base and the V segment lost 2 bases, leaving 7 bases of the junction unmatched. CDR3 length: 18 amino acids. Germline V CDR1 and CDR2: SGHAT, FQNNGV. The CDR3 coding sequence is TGTGCCAGCAGCTTAAGGTGGGGACTAGCGGGGCTCCAAGAGACCCAGTACTTC. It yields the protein CASSLRWGLAGLQETQYF.

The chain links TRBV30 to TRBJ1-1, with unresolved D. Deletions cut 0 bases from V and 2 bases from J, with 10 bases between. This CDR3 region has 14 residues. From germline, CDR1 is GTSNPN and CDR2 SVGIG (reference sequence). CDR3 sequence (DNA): TGTGCCTGGAGTGTACAAGGGAGAAACACTGAAGCTTTCTTT. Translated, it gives CAWSVQGRNTEAFF.

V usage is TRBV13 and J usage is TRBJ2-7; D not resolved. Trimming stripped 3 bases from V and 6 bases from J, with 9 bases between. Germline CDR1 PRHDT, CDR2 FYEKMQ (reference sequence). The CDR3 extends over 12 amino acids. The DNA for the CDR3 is TGTGCCAGCAGCTTCCTACGTTCCGAGCAGTACTTC. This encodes CASSFLRSEQYF.

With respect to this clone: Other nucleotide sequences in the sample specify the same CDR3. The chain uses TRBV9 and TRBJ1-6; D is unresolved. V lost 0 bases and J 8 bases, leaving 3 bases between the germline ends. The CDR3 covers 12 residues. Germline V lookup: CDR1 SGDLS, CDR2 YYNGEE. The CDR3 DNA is TGTGCCAGCAGCGTAGGGGATTCACCCCTCCACTTT. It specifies CASSVGDSPLHF.

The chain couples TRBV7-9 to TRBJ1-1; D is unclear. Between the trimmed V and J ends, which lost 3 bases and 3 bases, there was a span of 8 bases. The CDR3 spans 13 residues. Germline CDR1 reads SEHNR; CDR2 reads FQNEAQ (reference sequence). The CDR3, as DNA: TGTGCCAGCAGCTTTACTGAGGACACTGAAGCTTTCTTT. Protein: CASSFTEDTEAFF.

In nucleotides, the CDR3 is TGTGCCAGCAGCTTACCGGGACAGGGGTCCTACGAGCAGTACTTC. Protein sequence: CASSLPGQGSYEQYF. This chain links TRBV5-4 with TRBJ2-7; 10 nucleotides align to TRBD1. Germline CDR1 and CDR2: SGHNT and YYREEE (reference sequence). CDR3 length: 15 amino acids. Losses at the gene ends were 2 bases for V and 1 base for J; bases not matched to a gene: 3.

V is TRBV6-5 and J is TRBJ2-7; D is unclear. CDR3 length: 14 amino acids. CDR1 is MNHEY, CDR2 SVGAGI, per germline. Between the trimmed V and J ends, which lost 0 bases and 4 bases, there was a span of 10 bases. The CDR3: CASSYSSQQYEQYF. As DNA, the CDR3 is TGTGCCAGCAGTTACTCGAGTCAGCAGTACGAGCAGTACTTC.

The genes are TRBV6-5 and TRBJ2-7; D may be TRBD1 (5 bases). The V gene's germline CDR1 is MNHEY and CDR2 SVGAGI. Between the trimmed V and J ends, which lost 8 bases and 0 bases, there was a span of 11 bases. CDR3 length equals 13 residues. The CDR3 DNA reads TGTGCCAGCGGGGCTCGGGTCTCCTACGAGCAGTACTTC. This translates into CASGARVSYEQYF.

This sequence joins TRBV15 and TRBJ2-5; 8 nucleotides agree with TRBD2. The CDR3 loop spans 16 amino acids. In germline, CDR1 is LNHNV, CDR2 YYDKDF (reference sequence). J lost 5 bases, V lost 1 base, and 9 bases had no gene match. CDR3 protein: CATSRGQGAGVETQYF. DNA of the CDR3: TGTGCCACCAGCAGAGGTCAGGGAGCGGGAGTGGAGACCCAGTACTTC. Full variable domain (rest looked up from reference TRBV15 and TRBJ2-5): DAMVIQNPRYQVTQFGKPVTLSCSQTLNHNVMYWYQQKSSQAPKLLFHYYDKDFNNEADTPDNFQSRRPNTSFCFLDIRSPGLGDTAMYLCATSRGQGAGVETQYFGPGTRLLVL.